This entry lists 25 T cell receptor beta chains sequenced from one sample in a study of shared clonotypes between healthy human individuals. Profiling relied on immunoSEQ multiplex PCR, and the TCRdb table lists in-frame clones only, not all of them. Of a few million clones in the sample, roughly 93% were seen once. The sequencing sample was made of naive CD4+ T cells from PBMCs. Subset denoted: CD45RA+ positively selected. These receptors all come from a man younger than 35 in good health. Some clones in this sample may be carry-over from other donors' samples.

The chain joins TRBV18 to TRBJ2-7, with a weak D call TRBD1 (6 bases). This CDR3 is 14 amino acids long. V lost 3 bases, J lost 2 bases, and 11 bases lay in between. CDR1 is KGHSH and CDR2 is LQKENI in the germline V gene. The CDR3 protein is CASSPDSDTYEQYF. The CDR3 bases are TGTGCCAGCTCACCGGACAGTGATACCTACGAGCAGTACTTC.

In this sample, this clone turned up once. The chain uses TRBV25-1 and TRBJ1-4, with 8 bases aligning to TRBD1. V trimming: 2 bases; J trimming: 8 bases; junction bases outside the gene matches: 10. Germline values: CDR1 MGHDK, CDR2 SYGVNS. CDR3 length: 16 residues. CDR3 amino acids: CASSEERTGRNEKLFF. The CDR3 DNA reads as TGTGCCAGCAGTGAAGAAAGGACAGGGCGGAACGAAAAACTGTTTTTT.

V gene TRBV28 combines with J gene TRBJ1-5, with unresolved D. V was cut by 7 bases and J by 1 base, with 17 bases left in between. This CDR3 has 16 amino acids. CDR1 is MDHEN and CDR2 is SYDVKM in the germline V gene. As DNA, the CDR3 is TGTGCCAGCATAACGGGCGTACGTTGGAGCAATCAGCCCCAGCATTTT. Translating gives CASITGVRWSNQPQHF.

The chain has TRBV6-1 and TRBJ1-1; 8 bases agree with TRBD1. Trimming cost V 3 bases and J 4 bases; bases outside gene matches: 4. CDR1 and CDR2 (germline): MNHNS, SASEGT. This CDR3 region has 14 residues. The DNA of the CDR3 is TGTGCCAGCAGTGAGTCCAGGGGGCTCACTGAAGCTTTCTTT. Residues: CASSESRGLTEAFF.

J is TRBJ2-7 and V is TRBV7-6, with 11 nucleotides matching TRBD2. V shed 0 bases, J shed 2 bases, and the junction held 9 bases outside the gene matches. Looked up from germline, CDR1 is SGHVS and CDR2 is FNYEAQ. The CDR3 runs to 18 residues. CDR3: CASSLAGAGTSGTYEQYF. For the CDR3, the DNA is TGTGCCAGCAGCTTAGCGGGCGCCGGGACTAGCGGAACCTACGAGCAGTACTTC.

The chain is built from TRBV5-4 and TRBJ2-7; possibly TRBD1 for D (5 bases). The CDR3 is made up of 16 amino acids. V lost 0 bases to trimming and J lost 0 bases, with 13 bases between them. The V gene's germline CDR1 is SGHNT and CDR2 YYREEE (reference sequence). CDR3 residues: CASSLAGTGRSYEQYF. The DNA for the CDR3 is TGTGCCAGCAGCTTGGCCGGAACAGGCCGCTCCTACGAGCAGTACTTC.

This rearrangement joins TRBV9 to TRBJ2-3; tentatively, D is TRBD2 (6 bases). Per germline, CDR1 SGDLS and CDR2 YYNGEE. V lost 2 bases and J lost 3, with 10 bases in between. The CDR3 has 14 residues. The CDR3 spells CASSVGTATDTQYF. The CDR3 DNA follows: TGTGCCAGCAGCGTCGGGACTGCGACAGATACGCAGTATTTT.

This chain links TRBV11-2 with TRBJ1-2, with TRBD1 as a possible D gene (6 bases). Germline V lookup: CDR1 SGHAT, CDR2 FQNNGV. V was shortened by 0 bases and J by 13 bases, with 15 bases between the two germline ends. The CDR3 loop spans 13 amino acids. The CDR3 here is CASSLDQGGRITF. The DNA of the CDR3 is TGTGCCAGCAGCTTAGATCAAGGGGGGCGAATCACCTTC.

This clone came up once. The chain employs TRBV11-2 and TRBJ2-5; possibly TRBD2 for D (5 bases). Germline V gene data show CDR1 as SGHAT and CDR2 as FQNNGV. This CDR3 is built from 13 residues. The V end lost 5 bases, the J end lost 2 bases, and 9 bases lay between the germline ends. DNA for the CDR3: TGTGCCAGCAGCCGCGGACTTCAAGAGACCCAGTACTTC. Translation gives CASSRGLQETQYF.

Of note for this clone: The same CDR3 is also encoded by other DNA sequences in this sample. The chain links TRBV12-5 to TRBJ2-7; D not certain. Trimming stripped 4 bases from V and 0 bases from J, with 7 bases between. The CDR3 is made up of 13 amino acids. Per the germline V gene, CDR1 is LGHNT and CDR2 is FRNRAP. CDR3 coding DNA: TGTGCTAGTGGTTCTGGAGTCTCCTACGAGCAGTACTTC. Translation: CASGSGVSYEQYF.

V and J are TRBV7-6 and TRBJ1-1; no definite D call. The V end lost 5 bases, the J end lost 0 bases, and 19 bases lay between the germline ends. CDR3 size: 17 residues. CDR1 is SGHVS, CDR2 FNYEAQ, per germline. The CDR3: CASSPSPLGYMNTEAFF. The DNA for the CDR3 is TGTGCCAGCAGCCCTTCCCCGCTCGGCTACATGAACACTGAAGCTTTCTTT.

The CDR3 reads CASTSRGQADTQYF. Written as DNA, the CDR3 is TGTGCCAGCACGAGCAGGGGGCAGGCAGATACGCAGTATTTT. The chain combines TRBV9 with TRBJ2-3; 8 positions agree with TRBD1. The CDR3 runs to 14 residues. Germline CDR1 reads SGDLS; CDR2 reads YYNGEE. Unmatched junction bases numbered 7, after V lost 6 bases and J lost 4 bases. The full variable domain, rest sourced from reference TRBV9 and TRBJ2-3, is DSGVTQTPKHLITATGQRVTLRCSPRSGDLSVYWYQQSLDQGLQFLIQYYNGEERAKGNILERFSAQQFPDLHSELNLSSLELGDSALYFCASTSRGQADTQYFGPGTRLTVL.

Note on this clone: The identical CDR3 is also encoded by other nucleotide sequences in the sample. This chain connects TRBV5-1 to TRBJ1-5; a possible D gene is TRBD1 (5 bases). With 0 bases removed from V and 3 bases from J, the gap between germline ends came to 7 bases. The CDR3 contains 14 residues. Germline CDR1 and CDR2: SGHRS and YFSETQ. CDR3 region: CASSLAGVNQPQHF. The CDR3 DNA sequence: TGCGCCAGCAGCTTGGCGGGGGTCAATCAGCCCCAGCATTTT.

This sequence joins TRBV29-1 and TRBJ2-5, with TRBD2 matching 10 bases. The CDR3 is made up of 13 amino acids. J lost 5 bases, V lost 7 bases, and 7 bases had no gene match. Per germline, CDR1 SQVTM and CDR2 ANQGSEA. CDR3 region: CSALAGAGETQYF. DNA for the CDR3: TGCAGCGCCCTAGCGGGAGCTGGGGAGACCCAGTACTTC.

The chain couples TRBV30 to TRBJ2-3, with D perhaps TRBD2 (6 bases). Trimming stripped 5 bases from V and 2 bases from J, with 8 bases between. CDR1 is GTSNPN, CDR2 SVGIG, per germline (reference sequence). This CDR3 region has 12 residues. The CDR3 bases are TGTGCCTGGTGGACTAACACAGATACGCAGTATTTT. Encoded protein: CAWWTNTDTQYF. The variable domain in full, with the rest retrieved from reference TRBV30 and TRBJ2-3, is SQTIHQWPATLVQPVGSPLSLECTVEGTSNPNLYWYRQAAGRGLQLLFYSVGIGQISSEVPQNLSASRPQDRQFILSSKKLLLSDSGFYLCAWWTNTDTQYFGPGTRLTVL.

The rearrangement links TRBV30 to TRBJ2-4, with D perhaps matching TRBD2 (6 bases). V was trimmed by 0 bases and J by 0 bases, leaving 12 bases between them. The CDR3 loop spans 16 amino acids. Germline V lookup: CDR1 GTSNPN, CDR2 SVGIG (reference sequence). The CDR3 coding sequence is TGTGCCTGGAGTGTACAGCGGAGGGAAGCCAAAAACATTCAGTACTTC. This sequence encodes CAWSVQRREAKNIQYF.

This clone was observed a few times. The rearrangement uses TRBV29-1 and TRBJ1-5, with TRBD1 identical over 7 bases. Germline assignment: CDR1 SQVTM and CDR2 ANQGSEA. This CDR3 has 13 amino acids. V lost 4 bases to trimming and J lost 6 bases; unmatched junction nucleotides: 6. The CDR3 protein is CSVGQGPGQPQHF. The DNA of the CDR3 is TGCAGCGTTGGACAGGGCCCAGGTCAGCCCCAGCATTTT. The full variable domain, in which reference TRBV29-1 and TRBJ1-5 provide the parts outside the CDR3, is SAVISQKPSRDICQRGTSLTIQCQVDSQVTMMFWYRQQPGQSLTLIATANQGSEATYESGFVIDKFPISRPNLTFSTLTVSNMSPEDSSIYLCSVGQGPGQPQHFGDGTRLSIL.

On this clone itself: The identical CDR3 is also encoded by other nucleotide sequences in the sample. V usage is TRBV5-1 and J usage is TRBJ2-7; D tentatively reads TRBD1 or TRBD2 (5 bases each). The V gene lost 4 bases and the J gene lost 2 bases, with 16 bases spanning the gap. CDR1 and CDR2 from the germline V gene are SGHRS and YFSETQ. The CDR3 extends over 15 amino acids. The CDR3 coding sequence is TGCGCCAGCAGCGGACGGTGGGACGGAACCTACGAGCAGTACTTC. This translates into CASSGRWDGTYEQYF.

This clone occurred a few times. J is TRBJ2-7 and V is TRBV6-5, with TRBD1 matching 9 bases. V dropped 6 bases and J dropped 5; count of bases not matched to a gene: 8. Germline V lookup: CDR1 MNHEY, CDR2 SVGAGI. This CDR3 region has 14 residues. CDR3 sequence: CASRTGTGPHEQYF. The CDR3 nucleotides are TGTGCCAGCAGGACCGGGACAGGGCCCCACGAGCAGTACTTC.

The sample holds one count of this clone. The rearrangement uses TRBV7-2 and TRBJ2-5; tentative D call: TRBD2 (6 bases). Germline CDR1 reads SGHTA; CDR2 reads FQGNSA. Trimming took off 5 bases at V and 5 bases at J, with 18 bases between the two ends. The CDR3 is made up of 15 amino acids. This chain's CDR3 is CASSLFGTYRETQYF. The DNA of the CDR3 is TGTGCCAGCAGCCTCTTCGGGACTTACAGGGAGACCCAGTACTTC.

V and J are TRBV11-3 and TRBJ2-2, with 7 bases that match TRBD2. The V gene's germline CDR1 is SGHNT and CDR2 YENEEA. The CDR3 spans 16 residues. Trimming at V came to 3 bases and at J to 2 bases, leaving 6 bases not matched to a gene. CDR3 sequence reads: CASSLEAGDNTGELFF. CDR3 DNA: TGTGCCAGCAGCTTGGAGGCGGGGGATAACACCGGGGAGCTGTTTTTT.

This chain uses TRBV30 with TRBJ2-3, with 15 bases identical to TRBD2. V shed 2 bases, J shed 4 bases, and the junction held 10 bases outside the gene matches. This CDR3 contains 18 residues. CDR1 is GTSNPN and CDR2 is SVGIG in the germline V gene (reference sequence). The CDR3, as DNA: TGTGCCTGGAGTCCCAGGACTAGCGGGAGGGCTCCCCCAGATACGCAGTATTTT. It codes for CAWSPRTSGRAPPDTQYF.

DNA for the CDR3: TGTGCCAGCAAACTACAGGGTTTAGGGACTGAAGCTTTCTTT. It translates to CASKLQGLGTEAFF. This chain connects TRBV27 to TRBJ1-1, with D possibly TRBD1 on 6 matching bases. Trimming shortened V by 7 bases and J by 5 bases, and 17 bases separated the two germline ends. This CDR3 has 14 residues. The V gene's germline CDR1 is MNHEY and CDR2 SMNVEV (reference sequence).

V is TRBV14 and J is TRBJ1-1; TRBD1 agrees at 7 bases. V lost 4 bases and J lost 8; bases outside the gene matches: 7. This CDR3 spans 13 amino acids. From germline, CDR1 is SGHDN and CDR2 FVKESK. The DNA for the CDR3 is TGTGCCAGCAGCCCATCCAGGACAGGAGAAGCTTTCTTT. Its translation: CASSPSRTGEAFF. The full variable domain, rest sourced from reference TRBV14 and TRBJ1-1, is EAGVTQFPSHSVIEKGQTVTLRCDPISGHDNLYWYRRVMGKEIKFLLHFVKESKQDESGMPNNRFLAERTGGTYSTLKVQPAELEDSGVYFCASSPSRTGEAFFGQGTRLTVV.

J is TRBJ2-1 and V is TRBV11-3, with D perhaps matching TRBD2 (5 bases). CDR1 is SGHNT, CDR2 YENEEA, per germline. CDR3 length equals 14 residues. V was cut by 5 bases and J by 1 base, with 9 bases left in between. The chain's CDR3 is CASSISESYNEQFF. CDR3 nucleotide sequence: TGTGCCAGCAGCATTAGCGAGTCCTACAATGAGCAGTTCTTC.